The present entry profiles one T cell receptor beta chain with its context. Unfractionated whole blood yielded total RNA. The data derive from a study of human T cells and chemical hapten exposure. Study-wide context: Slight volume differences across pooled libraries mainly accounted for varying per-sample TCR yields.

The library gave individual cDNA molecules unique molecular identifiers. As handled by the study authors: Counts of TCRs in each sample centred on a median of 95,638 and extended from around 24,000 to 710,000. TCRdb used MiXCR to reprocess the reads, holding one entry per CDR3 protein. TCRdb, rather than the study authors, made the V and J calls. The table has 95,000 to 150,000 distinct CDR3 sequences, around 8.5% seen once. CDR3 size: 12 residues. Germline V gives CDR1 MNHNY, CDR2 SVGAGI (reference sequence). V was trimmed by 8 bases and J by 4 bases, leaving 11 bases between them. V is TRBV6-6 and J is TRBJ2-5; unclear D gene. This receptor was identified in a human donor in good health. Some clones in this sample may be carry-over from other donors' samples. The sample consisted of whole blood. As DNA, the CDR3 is TGTGCCAGCTCCGACTGGCTAGAGACCCAGTACTTC. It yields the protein CASSDWLETQYF.